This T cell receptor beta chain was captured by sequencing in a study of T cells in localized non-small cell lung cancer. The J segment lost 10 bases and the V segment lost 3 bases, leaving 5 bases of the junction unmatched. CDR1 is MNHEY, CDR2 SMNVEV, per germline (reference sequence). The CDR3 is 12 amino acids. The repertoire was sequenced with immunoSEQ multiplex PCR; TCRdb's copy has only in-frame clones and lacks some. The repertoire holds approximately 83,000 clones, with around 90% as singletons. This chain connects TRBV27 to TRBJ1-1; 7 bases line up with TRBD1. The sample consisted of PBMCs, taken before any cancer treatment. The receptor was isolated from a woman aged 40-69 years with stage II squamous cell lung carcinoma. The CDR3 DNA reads TGTGCCAGCAGTTTGACAGGGCGGCGAGCTTTCTTT. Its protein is CASSLTGRRAFF.